This T cell receptor (beta chain) came from a study of graft-versus-host responses after intestinal transplantation. Per germline, CDR1 SGHNT and CDR2 YYREEE (reference sequence). This CDR3 spans 15 amino acids. The V end was cut by 0 bases, the J end by 6 bases, with 12 bases between. Sequenced by immunoSEQ multiplex PCR; TCRdb stores in-frame clones only, minus some. The sample has tens of thousands of clones; 91% are singletons. On this clone: The antigen remains undetermined.

This clonotype originated in a human donor who received an intestinal transplant. The chain recombines TRBV5-4 with TRBJ2-2, with D perhaps matching TRBD1 (7 bases). The sample here was unstimulated CD8+ T cells sorted from spleen or lymph node cells, taken before intestinal transplant. The CDR3 DNA follows: TGTGCCAGCAGCTTGGGGAGGGGGCTACCCGGGGAGCTGTTTTTT. Protein: CASSLGRGLPGELFF.